What follows describes a single TCR beta chain. Its binding antigen is unknown. TRB amplification used about 250 ng of peripheral blood genomic DNA, some 40,000 genome equivalents, per sample. Multiplex PCR with a touch-down protocol amplified TRB rearrangements, with the TRB-A and TRB-B primer pools combined in a single tube. Illumina adapters and sample indices were added to the amplicons through two consecutive PCR reactions performed with Phusion HS II polymerase. After gel purification with the NucleoSpin Gel and PCR Clean-up kit, the amplicons were quantified by Qubit and checked for quality on an Agilent 2100 Bioanalyzer. Sequencing of the libraries was performed on an Illumina MiSeq with 600-cycle, single-indexed, paired-end runs. Regarding the original processing steps: MiXCR version 2.1.12, together with the default MiXCR reference library, was used to align and assemble the TRB reads. Each unique CDR3 nucleotide sequence defined a clone, and only productive sequences with at least two reads were analysed. Repertoire diversity was assessed by alpha-parameterized diversity profiles (alpha 0 to 5), including Shannon (alpha 1) and Simpson (alpha 2) indices, computed with an R script. The tcR package was used to compute combinatorial TRB VJ usage, which was then compared between cohorts by principal component analysis with ade4. Using GLIPH, TCRbeta CDR3s were clustered on pairs of cohorts matched for age and read depth, and a Wilcoxon test was used to compare cluster frequencies. Based on TCRdb reprocessing of the reads, there is one entry per CDR3 protein sequence, and DNA is missing. These V and J calls derive from TCRdb rather than the authors' analysis. This sample's table lists approximately 16,000 distinct CDR3 sequences. The ten largest clones represent 2% to 2.5% of the sample.

This sample is drawn from a study of T cell clusters in autoimmune cytopenias (dated by TCRdb to between 2018 and 2021). Concerning the study at large: TRB sequencing reached a median depth of 51,575 reads per sample and yielded a median of about 2,500 distinct TRB clonotypes per sample. TRB and IGH repertoires from peripheral blood were sequenced in autoimmune cytopenia patients at active disease and during treatment follow-up, with healthy, CLL and autoimmune hepatitis controls included alongside. The study was designed to test whether a disease-specific immune repertoire signature usable as a blood-based biomarker is carried by autoimmune cytopenia patients. Paper-wide results and their limitations: Compared with active autoimmune hepatitis patients, healthy donors had almost three times as many exclusive TRB clusters, a finding consistent with an autoimmunity-wide signature. The GLIPH analysis suggested a lack of physiological T cell clusters in primary autoimmune cytopenia patients, since 51 clusters were exclusive to healthy donors whereas approximately 16 were exclusive to patients. The T cell clusters were defined only in silico, and the functional role of the clusters still needed to be validated experimentally. In the comparison of secondary cytopenia with CLL, the cluster-lack signature was not observed, apparently because the dominant lymphoma-associated repertoire masked the signature. TRB repertoire shifts, with less even repertoires in secondary cytopenia and CLL, mostly reflected lymphoma bias rather than autoimmunity.

Reading from cysteine to phenylalanine, the CDR3 counts 14 amino acids. Only the protein is on record. CDR1 and CDR2 were assigned from the germline V gene as MNHEY and SVGAGI. Sequenced material: peripheral blood. Recombination joined TRBV6-5 with TRBJ2-3; TCRdb returns TRBD2, unconfirmable since there is no DNA. The origin of this receptor is a human donor with an autoimmune cytopenia or autoimmune hepatitis (not recorded which). The CDR3 sequence is CASQGSGGADTQYF.